This note documents a single TCR beta chain sequence. This specimen comes from a study of control samples from healthy donors and cancer patients. Germline V gene sequence: CDR1 SGHTA, CDR2 FQGNSA. The V end lost 1 base, the J end lost 3 bases, and 7 bases lay between the germline ends. This CDR3 comprises 13 residues. TCRdb keeps only in-frame clones here, not all; method: immunoSEQ multiplex PCR. This sample has roughly 170,000 clones, with more than 90% found just once. Sequences were obtained from blood. This clonotype was obtained from a woman in her forties in good health. The chain recombines TRBV7-2 with TRBJ2-7; no definite D call. The CDR3 nucleotides are TGTGCCAGCAGCTTAGGGCTAGTCTACGAGCAGTACTTC. Translated: CASSLGLVYEQYF.